The T cell receptor (beta chain) described here comes from a study of blood T cell repertoires in COVID-19. In the authors' workflow: Reference gene primer amplification yielded estimated nucleated cell counts. Only in-frame clones appear in the TCRdb table, and some are missing; sequencing was by immunoSEQ multiplex PCR. V, J and clone size were drawn from that table, and D and trimming were deduced from the DNA. The data show 30,000 to 40,000 clones, 81% seen once. The CDR3 sequence is 13 residues long. The V end lost 1 base, the J end lost 4 bases, and 5 bases lay between the germline ends. Germline-derived CDR1 and CDR2 are KGHSH and LQKENI.

This chain connects TRBV18 to TRBJ1-5; D is ambiguous. Sample: peripheral blood. This TCR came from a man in his sixties or seventies with COVID-19, enrolled during active disease. The CDR3 nucleotides are TGTGCCAGCTCACCACGGGCTAATCAGCCCCAGCATTTT. This sequence encodes CASSPRANQPQHF.